Below, one T cell receptor beta chain is given with its context. Its antigen is unidentified. Original data processing: Individual samples carried between 23,224 and 690,600 TCRs, with approximately 100,000 as the median. In TCRdb, the RACE reads were re-called with MiXCR into one record per CDR3 protein. These V and J calls derive from TCRdb rather than the authors' analysis. The table has just over 95,000 distinct CDR3 sequences, less than 35% seen once; the top ten hold 10%. This sample is drawn from a study of human T cells and chemical hapten exposure. Points from the study as a whole: Donor immune responses may differ from healthy people's, since all donors had alopecia. Relative to control repertoires, expanded TCRs gave rise to significantly more large CDR3 similarity clusters.

Regarding time point: patch test 3, about 24 weeks after DPC sensitization. As to treatment: therapeutic diphenylcyclopropenone sensitization with weekly scalp DPC. Germline CDR1 is MDHEN and CDR2 is SYDVKM. The CDR3 is made up of 13 amino acids. Trimming removed 6 bases from V and 4 bases from J, with 12 bases in between. The starting material was whole blood, obtained in connection with sensitization to the hapten diphenylcyclopropenone (DPC). This TCR was recovered from a man aged 40-49 years with alopecia areata. Some clones in this sample may be carry-over from other donors' samples. The genes are TRBV28 and TRBJ2-5; unclear D gene. The CDR3 coding sequence is TGTGCCAGCAGCTCCCGATTTGCAGAGACCCAGTACTTC. Residues: CASSSRFAETQYF.